This entry lists 25 T cell receptor beta chains sequenced from one sample in a study of blood T cell repertoires in COVID-19. This table comes from immunoSEQ multiplex PCR, and its TCRdb copy is limited to in-frame clones, with some not included. The data contain approximately 250,000 clones, approximately 86% of them singletons. What was sequenced was peripheral blood. These receptors were obtained from a man aged 40-49 years with active or convalescent COVID-19.

The chain combines TRBV10-2 with TRBJ2-7, with 9 bases lining up with TRBD2. Trimming took 5 bases from V and 5 from J; bases not matched to a gene: 10. The CDR3 covers 15 residues. Germline V gene lookup returns CDR1 WSHSY and CDR2 SAAADI. CDR3 residues: CASSSRAGGSHEQYF. DNA of the CDR3: TGCGCCAGCAGTTCACGGGCGGGAGGGTCCCACGAGCAGTACTTC.

The CDR3 DNA is TGCGCCAGCAGCACAACTAGCGGGAGTGTTGAGCAGTTCTTC. The encoded protein is CASSTTSGSVEQFF. The chain links TRBV5-1 to TRBJ2-1; 11 nucleotides match TRBD2. Germline CDR1 SGHRS, CDR2 YFSETQ. The J segment lost 9 bases and the V segment lost 4 bases, leaving 6 bases of the junction unmatched. This CDR3 contains 14 residues.

V is TRBV6-6 and J is TRBJ2-1; 8 positions agree with TRBD1. Germline CDR1 reads MNHNY; CDR2 reads SVGAGI (reference sequence). With V trimmed by 0 bases and J by 6 bases, 7 bases remained unmatched. This CDR3 is built from 16 residues. The CDR3 nucleotides are TGTGCCAGCAGTTACTCCAGGACAGGGAAGTCCAATGAGCAGTTCTTC. It codes for CASSYSRTGKSNEQFF.

Points on this clone: The identical CDR3 is also encoded by other nucleotide sequences in the sample. V is TRBV12-3 or TRBV12-4 and J is TRBJ2-5; D perhaps matches TRBD1 (6 bases). This CDR3 has 13 residues. V was shortened by 3 bases and J by 5 bases, with 10 bases between the two germline ends. CDR3: CASSLGARETQYF. The DNA of the CDR3 is TGTGCCAGCAGTTTGGGGGCCCGGGAGACCCAGTACTTC.

The J gene is TRBJ2-1, the V gene TRBV27, with D possibly matching TRBD2 (6 bases). The V gene's germline CDR1 is MNHEY and CDR2 SMNVEV (reference sequence). V was trimmed by 5 bases and J by 3 bases, leaving 20 bases between them. The CDR3 length is 17 residues. In nucleotides, the CDR3 is TGTGCCAGCAGTGAACTTCCTCTAGCGCTTGGCTACAATGAGCAGTTCTTC. It codes for CASSELPLALGYNEQFF.

This clone was recorded a few times. V is TRBV4-1 and J is TRBJ1-1, with 11 bases lining up with TRBD1. The CDR3 runs to 16 residues. V trimming: 0 bases; J trimming: 10 bases; junction bases outside the gene matches: 10. Germline assignment: CDR1 MGHRA and CDR2 YSYEKL. CDR3 bases: TGCGCCAGCAGCCAAGAAGGACAGGGGGCCTCCAGGGGAGCTTTCTTT. This encodes CASSQEGQGASRGAFF.

This chain links TRBV7-3 with TRBJ2-3; a possible D gene is TRBD1 (5 bases). Per the germline V gene, CDR1 is SGHTA and CDR2 is FQGTGA. The V and J ends lost 2 bases and 0 bases respectively, with 9 bases between them. This CDR3 has 15 amino acids. The CDR3 here is CASSLGQGSTDTQYF. CDR3 nucleotide sequence: TGTGCCAGCAGCTTAGGGCAGGGAAGCACAGATACGCAGTATTTT.

In the case of this clone: One end of the junction varies from germline; a read error may be responsible. The genes are TRBV7-7 and TRBJ2-5; TRBD2 matches at 9 bases. The germline CDR1 and CDR2 sequences are SSHAT and FNYEAQ (reference sequence). The CDR3 has 15 amino acids. CDR3 sequence (DNA): TGTGCTAGCAGCCTAAGCGGGGGGTCAGGGGAGACCCAGTACTTC. Translated: CASSLSGGSGETQYF.

This clone is a singleton in its sample. The chain is built from TRBV3-1 (or the pseudogene TRBV3-2) and TRBJ1-5; weak D call: TRBD1 (5 bases). The CDR3 totals 16 residues. Trimming took 3 bases from V and 6 from J, leaving 18 bases between them. Germline V gene data show CDR1 as LGHDT and CDR2 as YNNKEL (reference sequence). CDR3 in DNA: TGTGCCAGCAGCCATTCCGGGGGGACCGCGGGTCAGCCCCAGCATTTT. This gives the protein CASSHSGGTAGQPQHF.

The V call is TRBV5-1, the J call TRBJ2-7, with 13 bases aligning to TRBD2. With V trimmed by 2 bases and J by 3 bases, 2 bases remained unmatched. Germline V gene data show CDR1 as SGHRS and CDR2 as YFSETQ. This CDR3 comprises 15 residues. The chain's CDR3 is CASSFTSGRDYEQYF. CDR3 bases: TGCGCCAGCAGCTTTACTAGCGGGAGGGACTACGAGCAGTACTTC. The whole variable domain, filled in from reference TRBV5-1 and TRBJ2-7, reads KAGVTQTPRYLIKTRGQQVTLSCSPISGHRSVSWYQQTPGQGLQFLFEYFSETQRNKGNFPGRFSGRQFSNSRSEMNVSTLELGDSALYLCASSFTSGRDYEQYFGPGTRLTVT.

The V gene is TRBV11-2, the J gene TRBJ1-1; D uncertain. Germline V gene lookup returns CDR1 SGHAT and CDR2 FQNNGV. This CDR3 has 13 amino acids. Trimming left V 7 bases short and J 8 bases short, with 17 bases between. The CDR3 sequence is CASTQGGAVEAFF. DNA of the CDR3: TGTGCCAGCACCCAAGGTGGAGCAGTAGAAGCTTTCTTT.

The chain combines TRBV6-6 with TRBJ2-7; 7 bases align to TRBD1. V gave up 5 bases and J gave up 5 bases; unmatched junction bases: 12. Looked up from germline, CDR1 is MNHNY and CDR2 is SVGAGI (reference sequence). The CDR3 has 15 residues. The CDR3 here is CASSPFLDRSNEQYF. The CDR3 region has the DNA TGTGCCAGCAGTCCATTTTTGGACAGGAGTAACGAGCAGTACTTC.

The V gene is TRBV5-1, the J gene TRBJ1-3; D remains unclear. Between the trimmed V and J ends, which lost 4 bases and 2 bases, there was a span of 10 bases. This CDR3 has 14 residues. Per the germline V gene, CDR1 is SGHRS and CDR2 is YFSETQ. The CDR3 bases are TGCGCCAGCAGCCCCCCGGGAACTGGAAACACCATATATTTT. Amino acids: CASSPPGTGNTIYF.

This chain uses TRBV19 with TRBJ1-5; D call uncertain. The CDR3 runs to 14 residues. Germline V CDR1 and CDR2: LNHDA, SQIVND (reference sequence). The V end lost 1 base, the J end lost 3 bases, and 7 bases lay between the germline ends. The CDR3: CASSIVSYNQPQHF. Here the CDR3 DNA reads TGTGCCAGTAGTATAGTGAGTTACAATCAGCCCCAGCATTTT.

The gene calls are TRBV7-2 and TRBJ1-5; no definite D call. This CDR3 has 14 residues. The germline V gene encodes CDR1 SGHTA and CDR2 FQGNSA. V lost 5 bases, J lost 2 bases, and 10 bases lay in between. CDR3 region: CASSADNGNQPQHF. CDR3 bases: TGTGCCAGCAGCGCCGACAATGGCAATCAGCCCCAGCATTTT.

The chain links TRBV30 to TRBJ2-7, with D maybe TRBD1 (5 bases). The CDR3 spans 15 residues. The germline CDR1 and CDR2 sequences are GTSNPN and SVGIG (reference sequence). The V end was cut by 3 bases, the J end by 6 bases, with 21 bases between. Here the CDR3 DNA reads TGTGCCTGGAGACGATCCCGGGCGCAGGGAACCGAGCAGTACTTC. Amino acid sequence: CAWRRSRAQGTEQYF.

This clone appeared once. V and J are TRBV4-1 and TRBJ1-1; tentative D call: TRBD1 (5 bases). The CDR3 is made up of 15 amino acids. Trimming took off 1 base at V and 0 bases at J, with 9 bases between the two ends. Germline values: CDR1 MGHRA, CDR2 YSYEKL. The CDR3 spells CASSQATGMNTEAFF. CDR3 sequence (DNA): TGCGCCAGCAGCCAAGCTACAGGCATGAACACTGAAGCTTTCTTT.

The chain uses TRBV5-4 and TRBJ1-1; perhaps TRBD1 as D (5 bases). V shed 4 bases and J shed 0 bases, with 19 bases lying between them. Germline lookup yields CDR1 SGHNT and CDR2 YYREEE (reference sequence). This CDR3 has 17 amino acids. The DNA of the CDR3 is TGTGCCAGCAGCCCTCGGGGGGGTCTTGGAATGAACACTGAAGCTTTCTTT. Translating gives CASSPRGGLGMNTEAFF.

The chain joins TRBV4-1 to TRBJ2-1; D is ambiguous. Germline V gene lookup returns CDR1 MGHRA and CDR2 YSYEKL. V lost 1 base and J lost 7, with 5 bases in between. This CDR3 contains 12 residues. The CDR3 nucleotides read TGCGCCAGCAGCCAAGCGGTAAATGAGCAGTTCTTC. It codes for CASSQAVNEQFF.

The V call is TRBV9, the J call TRBJ2-7; weak D call: TRBD2 (5 bases). CDR1 and CDR2 (germline): SGDLS, YYNGEE. The V end lost 2 bases, the J end lost 1 base, and 13 bases lay between the germline ends. The CDR3 length is 15 residues. The DNA of the CDR3 is TGTGCCAGCAGCGTCGAGGGAACAGCGTCCTACGAGCAGTACTTC. Its protein is CASSVEGTASYEQYF.

The chain carries TRBV28 and TRBJ1-4, with D maybe TRBD1 (6 bases). Between the trimmed V and J ends, which lost 10 bases and 5 bases, there was a span of 11 bases. The CDR3 covers 12 residues. Germline CDR1 reads MDHEN; CDR2 reads SYDVKM. CDR3 loop: CAIGQRNEKLFF. The CDR3 nucleotides are TGTGCCATCGGACAGAGAAATGAAAAACTGTTTTTT.

The rearrangement uses TRBV12-3 or TRBV12-4 and TRBJ2-5; the match to TRBD2 covers 7 bases. The CDR3 has 12 residues. Unmatched junction bases numbered 4, after V lost 7 bases and J lost 5 bases. CDR3 region: CASTPGGETQYF. In nucleotides, the CDR3 is TGTGCCAGCACTCCCGGGGGGGAGACCCAGTACTTC.

The J gene is TRBJ2-1, the V gene TRBV4-1; a possible D gene is TRBD2 (5 bases). The CDR3 runs 15 residues. Germline V lookup: CDR1 MGHRA, CDR2 YSYEKL. The V gene lost 2 bases and the J gene lost 4 bases, with 12 bases spanning the gap. CDR3 amino acids: CASSQIRTEYNEQFF. CDR3 bases: TGCGCCAGCAGCCAAATCCGGACTGAGTACAATGAGCAGTTCTTC.

V usage is TRBV7-2 and J usage is TRBJ1-1, with 10 bases lining up with TRBD1. CDR3 size: 14 residues. Unmatched junction bases numbered 7, after V lost 5 bases and J lost 7 bases. In germline, CDR1 is SGHTA, CDR2 FQGNSA. CDR3 DNA: TGTGCCAGCAGCGCCAGACAGGGGGCTATTGAAGCTTTCTTT. It encodes CASSARQGAIEAFF. Based on the CDR3 plus reference TRBV7-2 and TRBJ1-1, the full variable domain is GAGVSQSPSNKVTEKGKDVELRCDPISGHTALYWYRQSLGQGLEFLIYFQGNSAPDKSGLPSDRFSAERTGGSVSTLTIQRTQQEDSAVYLCASSARQGAIEAFFGQGTRLTVV.

The gene calls are TRBV5-1 and TRBJ2-5; 11 bases match TRBD2. V shed 5 bases and J 4 bases; nucleotides not matched to a gene: 4. Germline CDR1 reads SGHRS; CDR2 reads YFSETQ. The CDR3 runs 14 residues. As DNA, the CDR3 is TGCGCCAGCAGAGTAGCGGGAGGGCCAGAGACCCAGTACTTC. Translation: CASRVAGGPETQYF.